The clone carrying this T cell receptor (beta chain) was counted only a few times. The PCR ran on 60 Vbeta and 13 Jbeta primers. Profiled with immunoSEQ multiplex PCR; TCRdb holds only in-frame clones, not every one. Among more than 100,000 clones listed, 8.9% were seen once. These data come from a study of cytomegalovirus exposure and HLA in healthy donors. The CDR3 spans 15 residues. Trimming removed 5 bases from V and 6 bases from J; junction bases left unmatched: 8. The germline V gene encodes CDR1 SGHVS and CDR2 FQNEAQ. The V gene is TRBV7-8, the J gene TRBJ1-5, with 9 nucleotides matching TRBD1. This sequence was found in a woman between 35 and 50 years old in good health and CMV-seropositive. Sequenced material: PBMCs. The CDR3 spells CASSVGDRDGQPQHF. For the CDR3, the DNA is TGTGCCAGCAGCGTAGGGGACAGGGATGGTCAGCCCCAGCATTTT. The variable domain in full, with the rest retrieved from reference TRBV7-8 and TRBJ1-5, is GAGVSQSPRYKVAKRGQDVALRCDPISGHVSLFWYQQALGQGPEFLTYFQNEAQLDKSGLPSDRFFAERPEGSVSTLKIQRTQQEDSAVYLCASSVGDRDGQPQHFGDGTRLSIL.